What follows are 20 T cell receptor beta chains derived from one specimen sequenced in a study of Ad26.COV2.S vaccination and SARS-CoV-2 variants listed by TCRdb under 2021. Read against the paper, the sample's time point label means: individuals recovered from natural SARS-CoV-2 infection. Libraries were built with the immunoSEQ multiplex PCR assay. Not all clones reach the TCRdb copy of this immuneACCESS table, which keeps in-frame sequences only. Checked studies attribute under half of the gap to unresolved V genes and leave the rest unexplained. Here the sample has about 94,000 clones; about four fifths occur a single time. Approximately 15% of the sample rests with the top ten. This specimen consisted of peripheral blood, obtained after recovery from COVID-19. These receptors all stem from a human donor who had recovered from COVID-19.

This clone was seen just once. The chain carries TRBV11-3 and TRBJ2-1, with D possibly matching TRBD2 (6 bases). Germline lookup yields CDR1 SGHNT and CDR2 YENEEA. CDR3 length: 15 residues. V was cut by 2 bases and J by 2 bases, with 10 bases left in between. In nucleotides, the CDR3 is TGTGCCAGCAGCTTAAGTCTAGCGACCTACAATGAGCAGTTCTTC. Its translation is CASSLSLATYNEQFF. Based on the CDR3 plus reference TRBV11-3 and TRBJ2-1, the full variable domain is EAGVVQSPRYKIIEKKQPVAFWCNPISGHNTLYWYLQNLGQGPELLIRYENEEAVDDSQLPKDRFSAERLKGVDSTLKIQPAELGDSAVYLCASSLSLATYNEQFFGPGTRLTVL.

J is TRBJ2-5 and V is TRBV28; unclear D gene. Trimming removed 8 bases at V and 5 bases at J, with 9 bases between. Germline-derived CDR1 and CDR2 are MDHEN and SYDVKM. The CDR3 loop spans 11 amino acids. The CDR3 is CASPNRETQYF. The CDR3 DNA follows: TGTGCCAGCCCAAATAGGGAGACCCAGTACTTC.

The chain has TRBV7-2 and TRBJ1-1; no clear D. Trimming removed 2 bases at V and 4 bases at J, with 5 bases between. This CDR3 spans 12 amino acids. Germline V CDR1 and CDR2: SGHTA, FQGNSA. This CDR3 reads CASSLLRTEAFF. CDR3 DNA sequence: TGTGCCAGCAGCTTATTACGCACTGAAGCTTTCTTT.

The CDR3, as DNA: TGTGCCAGCAGCTGGGGACAGGGAGGGTCAGATACGCAGTATTTT. This sequence encodes CASSWGQGGSDTQYF. This chain joins TRBV5-4 and TRBJ2-3, with TRBD1 identical over 9 bases. This CDR3 contains 15 residues. V gave up 3 bases and J gave up 4 bases; unmatched junction bases: 6. Germline assignment: CDR1 SGHNT and CDR2 YYREEE (reference sequence).

The chain is built from TRBV9 and TRBJ2-2, with 8 bases matching TRBD1. The CDR3 runs 16 residues. Germline assignment: CDR1 SGDLS and CDR2 YYNGEE. The J segment lost 2 bases and the V segment lost 3 bases, leaving 6 bases of the junction unmatched. The CDR3 is CASSASGTGNTGELFF. The CDR3 region has the DNA TGTGCCAGCAGCGCATCCGGGACAGGCAACACCGGGGAGCTGTTTTTT. The full variable domain, rest sourced from reference TRBV9 and TRBJ2-2, is DSGVTQTPKHLITATGQRVTLRCSPRSGDLSVYWYQQSLDQGLQFLIQYYNGEERAKGNILERFSAQQFPDLHSELNLSSLELGDSALYFCASSASGTGNTGELFFGEGSRLTVL.

In its sample, this clone was seen a few times. V usage is TRBV2 and J usage is TRBJ1-1, with 7 bases aligning to TRBD1. The V segment lost 5 bases and the J segment 7 bases; nucleotides outside the gene matches: 1. The CDR3 spans 11 residues. Per germline, CDR1 SNHLY and CDR2 FYNNEI. The CDR3 sequence is CASSRQGEAFF. In DNA, the CDR3 is TGTGCCAGCAGTCGACAGGGTGAAGCTTTCTTT.

This clone came up once. V and J are TRBV12-3 or TRBV12-4 and TRBJ1-2, with D unresolved. The CDR3 spans 12 residues. Trimming shortened V by 3 bases and J by 3 bases, and 5 bases separated the two germline ends. This CDR3 reads CASSFSDYGYTF. The CDR3, as DNA: TGTGCCAGCAGTTTTTCGGACTATGGCTACACCTTC.

This rearrangement joins TRBV5-1 to TRBJ2-3; no firm D call. Per germline, CDR1 SGHRS and CDR2 YFSETQ. Between the trimmed V and J ends, which lost 4 bases and 2 bases, there was a span of 2 bases. This CDR3 is 11 amino acids long. The CDR3 DNA reads TGCGCCAGCAGCAACACAGATACGCAGTATTTT. This sequence encodes CASSNTDTQYF.

This clone was observed a handful of times. The chain couples TRBV7-9 to TRBJ1-5; weak D call: TRBD1 (5 bases). V was cut by 1 base and J by 3 bases, with 10 bases left in between. Per germline, CDR1 SEHNR and CDR2 FQNEAQ (reference sequence). The CDR3 covers 15 residues. This CDR3 is CASSLGSGYNQPQHF. In DNA form, the CDR3 reads TGTGCCAGCAGCTTAGGATCAGGGTACAATCAGCCCCAGCATTTT.

This clone was seen only a few times. The chain is built from TRBV28 and TRBJ1-5; 8 nucleotides agree with TRBD1. Germline V gene lookup returns CDR1 MDHEN and CDR2 SYDVKM. The CDR3 spans 16 residues. The V gene end was trimmed by 6 bases and the J gene end by 0 bases; junction bases not matched to a gene: 7. DNA of the CDR3: TGTGCCAGCAGCTCTACAGGGGGGTTTAGCAATCAGCCCCAGCATTTT. It yields the protein CASSSTGGFSNQPQHF.

This clone was counted between two and nine times. The J gene is TRBJ1-5, the V gene TRBV4-1; no firm D call. This CDR3 is built from 14 residues. Germline CDR1 MGHRA, CDR2 YSYEKL. V was trimmed by 4 bases and J by 8 bases, leaving 15 bases between them. CDR3 sequence: CASSLILLTEPQHF. The DNA of the CDR3 is TGCGCCAGCAGCCTAATCTTATTGACCGAGCCCCAGCATTTT.

This chain links TRBV5-1 with TRBJ2-3, with 8 bases that match TRBD2. The junction had 3 bases not matched to a gene; V was cut back by 4 bases and J by 5 bases. The germline CDR1 and CDR2 sequences are SGHRS and YFSETQ. CDR3 length equals 13 residues. CDR3 loop: CASSPGGGDTQYF. CDR3 DNA: TGCGCCAGCAGCCCGGGAGGGGGAGATACGCAGTATTTT.

This clone was seen just once. This chain links TRBV27 with TRBJ2-7; no clear D gene. The CDR3 loop spans 14 amino acids. Germline CDR1 and CDR2: MNHEY and SMNVEV (reference sequence). With 8 bases removed from V and 1 base from J, the gap between germline ends came to 15 bases. In nucleotides, the CDR3 is TGTGCCAGCTCCGTGGTGGGCCCGTCCTACGAGCAGTACTTC. It is translated as CASSVVGPSYEQYF.

J is TRBJ2-3 and V is TRBV12-2; no DNA check was done on the table's D call, TRBD2. TRBV12-2 is recorded as a pseudogene. The CDR3 covers 16 residues. CDR3 sequence: CASRLEGGKSTDTQYF. CDR3 in DNA: TGTGCAAGTCGCTTAGAAGGCGGGAAGAGCACAGATACGCAGTATTTT.

This clone was counted once. The chain is built from TRBV6-5 and TRBJ1-5; D unresolved. Looked up from germline, CDR1 is MNHEY and CDR2 is SVGAGI. Trimming shortened V by 4 bases and J by 5 bases, and 6 bases separated the two germline ends. CDR3 length: 12 residues. The CDR3 reads CASSSADQPQHF. CDR3 coding DNA: TGTGCCAGCAGTTCCGCAGATCAGCCCCAGCATTTT.

The chain has TRBV7-6 and TRBJ1-5; D is perhaps TRBD1 (5 bases). This CDR3 has 13 residues. CDR1 is SGHVS and CDR2 is FNYEAQ in the germline V gene. Trimming cost V 4 bases and J 6 bases, with 10 bases left between them. CDR3 region: CASSSQEGQPQHF. CDR3 coding DNA: TGTGCCAGCAGCTCACAGGAGGGTCAGCCCCAGCATTTT. Full variable domain (outside the CDR3, taken from reference TRBV7-6 and TRBJ1-5): GAGVSQSPRYKVTKRGQDVALRCDPISGHVSLYWYRQALGQGPEFLTYFNYEAQQDKSGLPNDRFSAERPEGSISTLTIQRTEQRDSAMYRCASSSQEGQPQHFGDGTRLSIL.

A single count supports this clone. V is TRBV7-8 and J is TRBJ2-7; D remains unclear. V lost 1 base to trimming and J lost 5 bases, with 9 bases between them. CDR3 size: 13 residues. The germline V gene encodes CDR1 SGHVS and CDR2 FQNEAQ. The CDR3 DNA is TGTGCCAGCAGCTTAGGACGGCAGGACGAGCAGTACTTC. This codes for CASSLGRQDEQYF.

The chain is built from TRBV28 and TRBJ2-3; tentative D call: TRBD1 (6 bases). Germline assignment: CDR1 MDHEN and CDR2 SYDVKM. Trimming cost V 6 bases and J 0 bases, with 16 bases left between them. The CDR3 is 16 amino acids. This CDR3 is CASSRLWGRSTDTQYF. In nucleotides, the CDR3 is TGTGCCAGCAGCCGCCTTTGGGGGCGGAGCACAGATACGCAGTATTTT.

This chain uses TRBV12-3 or TRBV12-4 with TRBJ1-2; D might be TRBD1 (6 bases). CDR3 length: 13 residues. V was trimmed by 5 bases and J by 8 bases, leaving 15 bases between them. The CDR3 loop reads CASSRGRAEGYTF. The CDR3 DNA sequence: TGTGCCAGCAGTCGGGGGCGAGCGGAAGGCTACACCTTC.

The J gene is TRBJ1-4, the V gene TRBV4-3; TRBD1 might be the D (5 bases). The V end lost 0 bases, the J end lost 5 bases, and 13 bases lay between the germline ends. This CDR3 has 16 amino acids. CDR1 LGHNA and CDR2 YSLEER come from the germline V gene. This chain's CDR3 is CASSQDDHRRNEKLFF. The CDR3 DNA is TGCGCCAGCAGCCAAGATGATCACAGGAGAAATGAAAAACTGTTTTTT.